This TCR beta chain was identified in a study of OX40 agonist ivuxolimab in advanced cancers. Any history of autoimmune disease or systemic immunosuppression disqualified patients. Generated by immunoSEQ multiplex PCR, the TCRdb table keeps only in-frame clones and is missing some. The sample lists around 64,000 clones, roughly four fifths occurring once. This CDR3 comprises 15 residues. Germline V lookup: CDR1 SQVTM, CDR2 ANQGSEA. V was cut by 4 bases and J by 0 bases, with 12 bases left in between. General study points: CD8+ T cells (on average) carried more expanded clones than CD4+ T cells. Nonresponders, in some cases, also had low normalized T-cell clonal expansion.

On this clone: What it recognizes is unknown.

The sample here was CD4+ or CD8+ T cells sorted from blood, taken in a trial of the OX40 agonist ivuxolimab. The chain links TRBV29-1 to TRBJ2-2; tentative D call: TRBD2 (6 bases). The receptor's source is an adult with an advanced solid tumor such as melanoma, head and neck, liver or kidney cancer. The CDR3 DNA follows: TGCAGCGTTGGTGCGGGATCGGCGAACACCGGGGAGCTGTTTTTT. This codes for CSVGAGSANTGELFF.